This T cell receptor beta chain was observed in a study of cytomegalovirus exposure and HLA in healthy donors. At the level of the study: The 120 or so validation repertoires, a later analysis reported, used the same platform as the 666 first-cohort repertoires. Study-wide points: Cytomegalovirus-associated status was assigned to some 180 TCR beta chains. Reports showed the classifier diagnosing cytomegalovirus status with high specificity and sensitivity. Many donors carried some public TCRs, although rarity characterized most TCR sequences.

The CDR3 has 14 amino acids. Trimming left V 4 bases short and J 5 bases short, with 15 bases between. CDR1 SGDLS and CDR2 YYNGEE come from the germline V gene. Clones were read by immunoSEQ multiplex PCR, and TCRdb kept only the in-frame ones, dropping some. The sample records fewer than 250,000 clones, over 80% being singletons. As concerns this clone: Its antigen is unidentified.

The sequencing input was PBMCs. This rearrangement joins TRBV9 to TRBJ1-2; D may be TRBD1 (5 bases). The receptor's source is a woman aged 25 to 39 in good health and CMV-seropositive. DNA for the CDR3: TGTGCCAGCAGCCCCACTGGGGGGAATTATGGCTACACCTTC. It specifies CASSPTGGNYGYTF.